This TCR beta chain was obtained from a study of cytomegalovirus exposure and HLA in healthy donors. With 0 bases removed from V and 3 bases from J, the gap between germline ends came to 14 bases. This CDR3 comprises 16 residues. CDR1 and CDR2 (germline): SGDLS, YYNGEE. This clone appeared a single time. The PCR ran on 60 Vbeta and 13 Jbeta primers. Only in-frame clones appear in the TCRdb table, and some are missing; sequencing was by immunoSEQ multiplex PCR. The sample lists over 85,000 clones, 83% seen once, with around 2.6% in the top ten. The material sequenced was PBMCs. The rearrangement links TRBV9 to TRBJ2-3, with no clear D. This receptor was obtained from a man aged 40-55 years in good health and CMV-seronegative. The CDR3 sequence: CASSVEPIDWTDTQYF. CDR3 DNA sequence: TGTGCCAGCAGCGTAGAACCCATAGATTGGACAGATACGCAGTATTTT.